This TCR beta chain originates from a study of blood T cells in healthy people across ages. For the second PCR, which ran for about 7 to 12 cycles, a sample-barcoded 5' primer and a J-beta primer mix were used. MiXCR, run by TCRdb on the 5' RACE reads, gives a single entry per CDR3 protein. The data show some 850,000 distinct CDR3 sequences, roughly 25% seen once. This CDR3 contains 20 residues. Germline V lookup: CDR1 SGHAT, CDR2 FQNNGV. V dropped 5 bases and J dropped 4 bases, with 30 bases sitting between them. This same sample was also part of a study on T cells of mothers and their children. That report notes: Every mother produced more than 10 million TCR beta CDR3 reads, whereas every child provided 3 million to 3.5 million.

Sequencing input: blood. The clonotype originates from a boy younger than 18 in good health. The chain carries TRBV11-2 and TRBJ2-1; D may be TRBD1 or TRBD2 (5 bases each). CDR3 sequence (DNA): TGTGCCAGCAGCCTTCGCCCCGAGGCCGGGGACCTAGTGAAATACAATGAGCAGTTCTTC. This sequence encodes CASSLRPEAGDLVKYNEQFF.